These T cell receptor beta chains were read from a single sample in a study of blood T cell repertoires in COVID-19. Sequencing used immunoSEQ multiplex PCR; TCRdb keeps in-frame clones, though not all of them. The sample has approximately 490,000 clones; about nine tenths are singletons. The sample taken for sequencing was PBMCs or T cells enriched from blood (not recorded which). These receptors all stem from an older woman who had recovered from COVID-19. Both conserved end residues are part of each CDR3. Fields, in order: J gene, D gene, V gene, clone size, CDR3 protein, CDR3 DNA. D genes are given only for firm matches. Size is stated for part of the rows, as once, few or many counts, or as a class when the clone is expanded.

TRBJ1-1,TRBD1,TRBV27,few,CASSFLQGGVMNTEAFF,TGTGCCAGCAGTTTCCTACAGGGGGGGGTCATGAACACTGAAGCTTTCTTT
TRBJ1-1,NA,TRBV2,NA,CASSWGGSGTEAFF,TGTGCCAGCAGCTGGGGGGGTTCGGGCACTGAAGCTTTCTTT
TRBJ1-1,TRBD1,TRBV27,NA,CASRSRQGARGTEAFF,TGTGCCAGCAGATCCAGACAGGGGGCGAGGGGTACTGAAGCTTTCTTT
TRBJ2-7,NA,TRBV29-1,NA,CSVGPEDGYEQYF,TGCAGCGTTGGGCCGGAGGACGGCTACGAGCAGTACTTC
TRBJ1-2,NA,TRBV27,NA,CASSLSGGLYGYTF,TGTGCCAGCAGTTTATCGGGGGGGCTCTATGGCTACACCTTC
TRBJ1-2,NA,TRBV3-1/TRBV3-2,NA,CASSPITSLVSTGLGYTF,TGTGCCAGCAGTCCTATTACCAGTCTCGTATCAACAGGGCTTGGCTACACCTTC
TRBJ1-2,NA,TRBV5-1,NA,CASTFLPNYGYTF,TGCGCCAGCACCTTCCTACCGAACTATGGCTACACCTTC
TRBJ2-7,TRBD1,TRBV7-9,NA,CASSLTVGDRQYF,TGTGCCAGCAGCTTAACGGTGGGGGACAGGCAGTACTTC
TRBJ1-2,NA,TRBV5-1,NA,CASSSVRDIYGYTF,TGCGCCAGCAGCTCTGTCCGGGACATCTATGGCTACACCTTC
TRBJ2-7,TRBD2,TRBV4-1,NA,CASSRGLAGSNEQYF,TGCGCCAGCAGCCGAGGACTAGCGGGGAGCAACGAGCAGTACTTC
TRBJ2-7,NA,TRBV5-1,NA,CASSLAQGPYEQYF,TGCGCCAGCAGCTTGGCCCAGGGCCCCTACGAGCAGTACTTC
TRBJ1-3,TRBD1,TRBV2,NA,CASSGLDRVGNTIYF,TGTGCCAGCAGTGGACTTGACAGGGTTGGAAACACCATATATTTT
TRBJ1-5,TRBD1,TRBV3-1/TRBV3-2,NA,CASSQDPMTGNQPQHF,TGTGCCAGCAGCCAAGATCCTATGACAGGGAATCAGCCCCAGCATTTT
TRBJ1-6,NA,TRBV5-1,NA,CASSLALGGGSPLHF,TGCGCCAGCAGCTTGGCGCTGGGTGGAGGATCACCCCTCCACTTT
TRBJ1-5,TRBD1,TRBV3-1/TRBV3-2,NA,CASSQGDRGYSNQPQHF,TGTGCCAGCAGCCAAGGTGACAGGGGATATAGCAATCAGCCCCAGCATTTT
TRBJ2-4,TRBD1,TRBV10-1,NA,CASSDSGQGRGDIQYF,TGCGCCAGCAGTGATAGCGGACAGGGCAGAGGAGACATTCAGTACTTC
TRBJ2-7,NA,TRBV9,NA,CASSVSALSSYEQYF,TGTGCCAGCAGCGTGAGCGCCTTGAGCTCCTACGAGCAGTACTTC
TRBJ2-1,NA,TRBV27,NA,CASSSTERLVRNEQFF,TGTGCCAGCAGTTCGACTGAAAGACTAGTCCGCAATGAGCAGTTCTTC
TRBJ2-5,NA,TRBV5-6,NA,CASGRAMRETQYF,TGTGCCAGCGGGCGGGCCATGAGGGAGACCCAGTACTTC
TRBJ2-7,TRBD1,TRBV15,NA,CATSRGGQLFHEQYF,TGTGCCACCAGCAGAGGGGGACAGTTATTCCACGAGCAGTACTTC
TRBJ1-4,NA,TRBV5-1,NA,CASSLTGFGNEKLFF,TGCGCCAGCAGCTTAACAGGGTTCGGTAATGAAAAACTGTTTTTT
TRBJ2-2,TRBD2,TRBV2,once,CASSEKRGNGELFF,TGTGCCAGCAGTGAAAAGCGGGGGAACGGGGAGCTGTTTTTT
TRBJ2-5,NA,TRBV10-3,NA,CAISGTQGQETQYF,TGTGCCATCAGTGGGACACAGGGTCAAGAGACCCAGTACTTC
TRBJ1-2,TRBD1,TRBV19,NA,CASSPSPGTVFGYTF,TGTGCCAGTAGTCCCAGTCCCGGGACAGTTTTTGGCTACACCTTC
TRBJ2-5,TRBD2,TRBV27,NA,CASSLRASVAGDQETQYF,TGTGCCAGCAGTTTAAGGGCCTCGGTAGCGGGGGACCAAGAGACCCAGTACTTC
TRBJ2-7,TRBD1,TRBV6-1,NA,CASSEKQGLNEQYF,TGTGCCAGCAGTGAAAAACAGGGGTTGAACGAGCAGTACTTC
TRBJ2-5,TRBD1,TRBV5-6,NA,CASSFRGRGFGQETQYF,TGTGCCAGCAGCTTCAGGGGGCGAGGATTCGGACAAGAGACCCAGTACTTC
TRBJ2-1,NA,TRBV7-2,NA,CASSPRPRSQSEQFF,TGTGCCAGCAGCCCCCGCCCGCGGAGCCAGAGTGAGCAGTTCTTC
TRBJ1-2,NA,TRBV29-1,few,CSAATGNYGYTF,TGCAGCGCTGCGACAGGAAACTATGGCTACACCTTC
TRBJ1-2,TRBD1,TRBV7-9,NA,CASSLTDRVNYGYTF,TGTGCCAGCAGCTTAACGGACAGGGTTAACTATGGCTACACCTTC
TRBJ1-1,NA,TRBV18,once,CASSPGGRNTEAFF,TGTGCCAGCTCACCAGGAGGGAGGAACACTGAAGCTTTCTTT
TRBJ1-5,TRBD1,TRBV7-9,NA,CASSLGSGQGRNQPQHF,TGTGCCAGCAGCTTAGGTTCGGGACAGGGGAGAAATCAGCCCCAGCATTTT
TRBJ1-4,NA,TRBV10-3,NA,CAISEDSATNEKLFF,TGTGCCATCAGTGAGGACAGTGCAACTAATGAAAAACTGTTTTTT
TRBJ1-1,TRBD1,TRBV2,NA,CASSAGQGARTEAFF,TGTGCCAGCAGTGCTGGACAGGGGGCGCGCACTGAAGCTTTCTTT
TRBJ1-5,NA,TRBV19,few,CASERILQGNQPQHF,TGTGCCAGTGAAAGGATCCTCCAGGGCAATCAGCCCCAGCATTTT
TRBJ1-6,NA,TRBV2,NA,CASRETGINSPLHF,TGTGCCAGCAGGGAAACAGGGATCAATTCACCCCTCCACTTT
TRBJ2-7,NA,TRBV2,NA,CASSDRSYEQYF,TGTGCCAGCAGTGACAGGTCCTACGAGCAGTACTTC
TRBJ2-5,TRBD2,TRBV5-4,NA,CASSLALLAGYGETQYF,TGTGCCAGCAGCTTGGCCCTACTAGCGGGTTATGGCGAGACCCAGTACTTC